The clone carrying this T cell receptor beta chain was seen a few times. The target antigen is unknown. The CDR3 covers 17 residues. J lost 2 bases, V lost 2 bases, and 8 bases had no gene match. Germline V gives CDR1 SGHDN, CDR2 FVKESK. This specimen comes from a study of Ad26.COV2.S vaccination and SARS-CoV-2 variants. Study summary: The Ad26.COV2.S arm of the COV1001 trial was where the donor was placed.

Treatment indicated: around 19 received Ad26.COV2.S at low or high dose, single or two shots; about 5 received placebo; per-sample allocation not given. Sample collection was performed on day 63 after the first vaccine or placebo injection. The method was immunoSEQ multiplex PCR; TCRdb's version includes in-frame clones alone and lacks a portion of them. Here the sample spans around 240,000 clones, roughly 90% being singletons. Study results and limitations: Participants in the vaccine arm had higher spike-specific TCR breadth; placebo recipients had lower.

The sample was peripheral blood, taken in a trial of Ad26.COV2.S vaccine versus placebo. V is TRBV14 and J is TRBJ2-5; 10 bases fit TRBD2. The clonotype was recovered from a person between 18 and 65 years old who received the Ad26.COV2.S COVID-19 vaccine or a placebo. CDR3 nucleotide sequence: TGTGCCAGCAGCCAATTAGTAGCGGGAGGACGGCAAGAGACCCAGTACTTC. Residues: CASSQLVAGGRQETQYF.